What follows are 2 T cell receptor beta chains derived from one specimen sequenced in a study of siplizumab effects on memory and regulatory T cells. Profiling relied on immunoSEQ multiplex PCR, and the TCRdb table lists in-frame clones only, not all of them. The data hold 97,000 or so clones, with 80% to 95% observed a single time. The sample was CD4+ T cells sorted from blood. Every receptor here comes from a human donor in good health.

The rearrangement links TRBV5-1 to TRBJ2-7, with unresolved D. V lost 1 base and J 6 bases, leaving 11 bases between the germline ends. The CDR3 consists of 13 residues. Germline values: CDR1 SGHRS, CDR2 YFSETQ. CDR3 residues: CASSLSPEGEQYF. The CDR3 DNA is TGCGCCAGCAGCTTGTCTCCAGAAGGCGAGCAGTACTTC. The full variable domain, rest sourced from reference TRBV5-1 and TRBJ2-7, is KAGVTQTPRYLIKTRGQQVTLSCSPISGHRSVSWYQQTPGQGLQFLFEYFSETQRNKGNFPGRFSGRQFSNSRSEMNVSTLELGDSALYLCASSLSPEGEQYFGPGTRLTVT.

V and J are TRBV5-6 and TRBJ2-4, with 7 bases lining up with TRBD2. Germline-derived CDR1 and CDR2 are SGHDT and YYEEEE. The CDR3 length is 16 residues. The V gene end was trimmed by 2 bases and the J gene end by 0 bases; junction bases not matched to a gene: 5. CDR3 sequence (DNA): TGTGCCAGCAGCTTCGGGGGGATACTAGCCAAAAACATTCAGTACTTC. Amino acid sequence: CASSFGGILAKNIQYF.